These 32 T cell receptor beta chains were sequenced from one sample in a study of blood T cell repertoires in COVID-19. Data came from immunoSEQ multiplex PCR; TCRdb stores just in-frame clones and leaves some out. This table holds over 200,000 clones, roughly 87% found once. The source material was peripheral blood. The receptors derive from a woman between 25 and 40 years old with acute or convalescent COVID-19.

The CDR3 region is CASRLQGTGELFF. CDR3 sequence (DNA): TGTGCCAGCAGGCTTCAGGGCACCGGGGAGCTGTTTTTT. The chain uses TRBV27 and TRBJ2-2; D perhaps matches TRBD1 (5 bases). The germline V and J ends were trimmed by 6 bases and 4 bases, with 9 bases remaining between them. The CDR3 has 13 residues. CDR1 and CDR2 (germline): MNHEY, SMNVEV (reference sequence).

In this sample, this clone turned up a few times. The chain employs TRBV4-2 and TRBJ2-7; TRBD2 agrees at 12 bases. Germline V gene data show CDR1 as LGHNA and CDR2 as YNFKEQ. With 3 bases clipped from V and 3 bases from J, the junction kept 0 bases outside the gene matches. The CDR3 covers 14 residues. CDR3: CASSQTSGSYEQYF. Here the CDR3 DNA reads TGTGCCAGCAGCCAGACTAGCGGGAGCTACGAGCAGTACTTC.

The chain joins TRBV6-5 to TRBJ1-2, with 10 bases lining up with TRBD1. Germline trimming cut 4 bases from V and 8 bases from J; bases unmatched to any gene: 4. This CDR3 spans 13 amino acids. Germline V gene data show CDR1 as MNHEY and CDR2 as SVGAGI. The CDR3 protein is CASSLDRGKGYTF. The CDR3 coding sequence is TGTGCCAGCAGTTTGGACAGGGGGAAGGGCTACACCTTC.

The chain carries TRBV27 and TRBJ1-1; D gene unclear. The germline CDR1 and CDR2 sequences are MNHEY and SMNVEV (reference sequence). Trimming stripped 3 bases from V and 1 base from J, with 12 bases between. There are 15 residues in the CDR3. The CDR3 sequence: CASSFYQTGNTEAFF. In DNA form, the CDR3 reads TGTGCCAGCAGTTTTTACCAAACTGGGAACACTGAAGCTTTCTTT.

The chain links TRBV19 to TRBJ1-6, with D unclear. The V end was cut by 3 bases, the J end by 10 bases, with 13 bases between. Germline CDR1 LNHDA, CDR2 SQIVND (reference sequence). This CDR3 has 14 residues. The CDR3 DNA sequence: TGTGCCAGTAGTATGGCAGATTATTTCTCACCCCTCCACTTT. This sequence encodes CASSMADYFSPLHF.

The chain employs TRBV5-1 and TRBJ2-7; 12 bases are shared with TRBD2. CDR1 and CDR2 (germline): SGHRS, YFSETQ. CDR3 size: 16 residues. V shed 4 bases and J 7 bases; nucleotides not matched to a gene: 12. This chain's CDR3 is CASSTGTSGYGAEQYF. CDR3 DNA sequence: TGCGCCAGCAGCACCGGGACTAGCGGGTATGGAGCGGAGCAGTACTTC.

The chain combines TRBV24-1 with TRBJ1-2; 9 bases align to TRBD1. CDR3 size: 14 residues. Germline values: CDR1 KGHDR, CDR2 SFDVKD. The J segment lost 4 bases and the V segment lost 3 bases, leaving 2 bases of the junction unmatched. Written as DNA, the CDR3 is TGTGCCACCAGTGATCCGGGACAGGGCTATGGCTACACCTTC. Its translation is CATSDPGQGYGYTF.

This sequence joins TRBV19 and TRBJ1-2; no firm D call. Trimming removed 7 bases from V and 3 bases from J, with 12 bases in between. Germline V gene lookup returns CDR1 LNHDA and CDR2 SQIVND (reference sequence). The CDR3 runs to 13 residues. CDR3 sequence (DNA): TGTGCCAGTAAAGAGGGAGGAGACTATGGCTACACCTTC. This codes for CASKEGGDYGYTF.

The chain combines TRBV7-9 with TRBJ2-6, with D tentatively TRBD1 (6 bases). Germline V lookup: CDR1 SEHNR, CDR2 FQNEAQ (reference sequence). V was pared by 1 base and J by 3 bases, with 19 bases between. This CDR3 region has 19 residues. CDR3 sequence reads: CASSLVLGHGAFGANVLTF. In DNA, the CDR3 is TGTGCCAGCAGCTTAGTATTGGGACACGGTGCGTTTGGGGCCAACGTCCTGACTTTC.

This rearrangement joins TRBV29-1 to TRBJ2-7; 10 nucleotides align to TRBD2. The junction had 7 bases not matched to a gene; V was cut back by 5 bases and J by 6 bases. Germline V gene data show CDR1 as SQVTM and CDR2 as ANQGSEA. The CDR3 has 13 residues. CDR3 nucleotide sequence: TGCAGCGTTTCTTCCCTAGCGGGAGTCGAGCAGTACTTC. This translates into CSVSSLAGVEQYF.

The chain joins TRBV11-2 to TRBJ1-3; D gene ambiguous. Germline CDR1 is SGHAT and CDR2 is FQNNGV. V was trimmed by 4 bases and J by 0 bases, leaving 7 bases between them. The CDR3 is 14 residues long. CDR3 region: CASSSGSSGNTIYF. CDR3 nucleotide sequence: TGTGCCAGCAGCTCGGGGTCCTCTGGAAACACCATATATTTT.

The chain couples TRBV29-1 to TRBJ1-2, with no clear D. The CDR3 is 13 amino acids. V was shortened by 1 base and J by 2 bases, with 8 bases between the two germline ends. The germline gives CDR1 SQVTM, CDR2 ANQGSEA. The CDR3 region is CSVEVRGNYGYTF. Written as DNA, the CDR3 is TGCAGCGTTGAAGTCCGAGGGAACTATGGCTACACCTTC.

This clone came up once. V gene TRBV7-3 combines with J gene TRBJ1-1; D is unresolved. V was clipped by 2 bases and J by 4 bases, with 11 bases between them. The CDR3 length is 14 residues. Looked up from germline, CDR1 is SGHTA and CDR2 is FQGTGA. In DNA, the CDR3 is TGTGCCAGCAGCTTAGGATATGGGCGCACTGAAGCTTTCTTT. Amino acids: CASSLGYGRTEAFF.

This chain links TRBV4-3 with TRBJ2-7; TRBD1 agrees at 7 bases. This CDR3 is 16 amino acids long. Germline trimming cut 0 bases from V and 2 bases from J; bases unmatched to any gene: 7. Germline lookup yields CDR1 LGHNA and CDR2 YSLEER. The CDR3 spells CASSQDPQTGPYEQYF. The CDR3 nucleotides read TGCGCCAGCAGCCAAGACCCGCAGACAGGGCCCTACGAGCAGTACTTC.

The chain joins TRBV7-3 to TRBJ2-3, with TRBD2 identical over 12 bases. The CDR3 extends over 16 amino acids. The V gene's germline CDR1 is SGHTA and CDR2 FQGTGA. V lost 4 bases to trimming and J lost 4 bases; unmatched junction nucleotides: 6. The CDR3 loop is CASSSLAGGSPDTQYF. CDR3 DNA sequence: TGTGCCAGCAGCTCACTAGCGGGAGGATCCCCAGATACGCAGTATTTT. The variable domain in full, with the rest retrieved from reference TRBV7-3 and TRBJ2-3, is GAGVSQTPSNKVTEKGKYVELRCDPISGHTALYWYRQSLGQGPEFLIYFQGTGAADDSGLPNDRFFAVRPEGSVSTLKIQRTERGDSAVYLCASSSLAGGSPDTQYFGPGTRLTVL.

The CDR3 here is CASSQTGTGKAFF. CDR3 nucleotides: TGTGCCAGCAGTCAAACCGGGACAGGGAAAGCTTTCTTT. This chain links TRBV6-6 with TRBJ1-1; 9 bases align to TRBD1. Per germline, CDR1 MNHNY and CDR2 SVGAGI (reference sequence). The CDR3 is 13 amino acids. After removal of 5 bases from V and 9 bases from J, the junction contained 7 bases not matched to a gene.

The rearrangement links TRBV6-6 to TRBJ2-7; D perhaps matches TRBD2 (6 bases). The ends were cut back, 5 bases at V and 5 bases at J, with 10 bases in the middle. The CDR3 length is 12 residues. The germline gives CDR1 MNHNY, CDR2 SVGAGI (reference sequence). The CDR3 region is CASSGGIHEQYF. As DNA, the CDR3 is TGTGCCAGCAGTGGGGGGATCCACGAGCAGTACTTC.

The genes are TRBV4-3 and TRBJ2-2; D possibly corresponds to TRBD1 (6 bases). The V end was cut by 0 bases, the J end by 4 bases, with 15 bases between. Germline CDR1 LGHNA, CDR2 YSLEER. The CDR3 spans 17 residues. The CDR3 spells CASSQDGAGAPTGELFF. CDR3 coding DNA: TGCGCCAGCAGCCAAGATGGCGCAGGGGCCCCCACCGGGGAGCTGTTTTTT.

V is TRBV24-1 and J is TRBJ2-3; 7 bases map to TRBD1. CDR1 and CDR2 (germline): KGHDR, SFDVKD. Trimming took 3 bases from V and 1 from J; bases not matched to a gene: 6. This CDR3 has 16 amino acids. DNA for the CDR3: TGTGCCACCAGTGATGCCGGGACAGAAGGCACAGATACGCAGTATTTT. Its protein is CATSDAGTEGTDTQYF.

This clone has a single count. The chain uses TRBV2 and TRBJ2-3; D is uncertain. Germline CDR1 and CDR2: SNHLY and FYNNEI. This CDR3 is built from 13 residues. The V gene lost 2 bases and the J gene lost 6 bases, with 9 bases spanning the gap. In DNA, the CDR3 is TGTGCCAGCAGTGAACCCGATCGGGATACGCAGTATTTT. This translates into CASSEPDRDTQYF.

About this clone itself: This specimen includes other DNA sequences encoding the same CDR3. This rearrangement joins TRBV27 to TRBJ1-5; no reliable D call. CDR3 length: 13 amino acids. The germline CDR1 and CDR2 sequences are MNHEY and SMNVEV (reference sequence). V lost 3 bases to trimming and J lost 2 bases, with 5 bases between them. In DNA, the CDR3 is TGTGCCAGCAGTTTGCGTGGCAATCAGCCCCAGCATTTT. This translates into CASSLRGNQPQHF.

The chain carries TRBV5-6 and TRBJ2-3, with D perhaps TRBD1 (5 bases). The germline V gene encodes CDR1 SGHDT and CDR2 YYEEEE. The germline V and J ends were trimmed by 4 bases and 6 bases, with 12 bases remaining between them. There are 13 residues in the CDR3. The CDR3 coding sequence is TGTGCCAGCAGCGAGCAGGGATATGATACGCAGTATTTT. This encodes CASSEQGYDTQYF.

The chain joins TRBV10-3 to TRBJ2-1, with 7 nucleotides matching TRBD2. Germline V gene data show CDR1 as ENHRY and CDR2 as SYGVKD. The CDR3 sequence is 16 residues long. The J segment lost 7 bases and the V segment lost 0 bases, leaving 9 bases of the junction unmatched. In DNA form, the CDR3 reads TGTGCCATCAGTGAGTCGGGACTACGCCGGCGGAATGAGCAGTTCTTC. Amino acid sequence: CAISESGLRRRNEQFF.

The rearrangement joins TRBV29-1 to TRBJ2-7; TRBD1 is a possible D gene (6 bases). Germline lookup yields CDR1 SQVTM and CDR2 ANQGSEA. V was trimmed by 7 bases and J by 6 bases, leaving 16 bases between them. CDR3 length equals 12 residues. CDR3 nucleotides: TGCAGCGACCGGGACACGGACATCGAGCAGTACTTC. It specifies CSDRDTDIEQYF.

This clone has just one count. Written as DNA, the CDR3 is TGTGCCAGCAGGGGGGGGGTGTCTCATAATTCACCCCTCCACTTT. Residues: CASRGGVSHNSPLHF. This rearrangement joins TRBV2 to TRBJ1-6, with TRBD1 as a possible D gene (5 bases). Trimming shortened V by 6 bases and J by 5 bases, and 14 bases separated the two germline ends. The V gene's germline CDR1 is SNHLY and CDR2 FYNNEI. This CDR3 comprises 15 residues.

The chain uses TRBV5-1 and TRBJ2-1, with D possibly TRBD1 on 5 matching bases. There are 16 residues in the CDR3. Germline CDR1 is SGHRS and CDR2 is YFSETQ. V was cut by 0 bases and J by 1 base, with 11 bases left in between. The CDR3 nucleotides are TGCGCCAGCAGCTTGGAGGGGTGGTGGTCCTACAATGAGCAGTTCTTC. Protein product: CASSLEGWWSYNEQFF.

The rearrangement joins TRBV5-1 to TRBJ1-6; tentatively, D is TRBD1 (5 bases). Germline-derived CDR1 and CDR2 are SGHRS and YFSETQ. The CDR3 extends over 18 amino acids. Deletions cut 4 bases from V and 7 bases from J, with 24 bases between. The CDR3 region has the DNA TGCGCCAGCAGCCTGACAGATCCTATTATATATACGAATTCACCCCTCCACTTT. As protein: CASSLTDPIIYTNSPLHF.

This chain uses TRBV7-7 with TRBJ2-5; D is possibly TRBD1 (6 bases). This CDR3 contains 15 residues. Trimming removed 5 bases at V and 2 bases at J, with 15 bases between. Germline V gene sequence: CDR1 SSHAT, CDR2 FNYEAQ (reference sequence). CDR3 bases: TGTGCCAGCAGCACGAAAGGGGGTGAACAAGAGACCCAGTACTTC. This codes for CASSTKGGEQETQYF.

This clone was seen once. CDR3 protein: CASRRGTSNYGYTF. The CDR3 DNA reads TGTGCCAGCAGGAGGGGGACATCTAACTATGGCTACACCTTC. The chain combines TRBV3-1 (or the pseudogene TRBV3-2) with TRBJ1-2; tentative D call: TRBD1 (6 bases). Germline values: CDR1 LGHDT, CDR2 YNNKEL (reference sequence). The CDR3 length is 14 residues. Deletions cut 6 bases from V and 0 bases from J, with 11 bases between.

The gene calls are TRBV7-8 and TRBJ1-3; the D gene is possibly TRBD1 (5 bases). The germline V and J ends were trimmed by 1 base and 0 bases, with 7 bases remaining between them. CDR1 and CDR2 from the germline V gene are SGHVS and FQNEAQ. The CDR3 has 15 residues. As DNA, the CDR3 is TGTGCCAGCAGCTTAGTAGGGGACTCTGGAAACACCATATATTTT. This translates into CASSLVGDSGNTIYF. Based on the CDR3 plus reference TRBV7-8 and TRBJ1-3, the full variable domain is GAGVSQSPRYKVAKRGQDVALRCDPISGHVSLFWYQQALGQGPEFLTYFQNEAQLDKSGLPSDRFFAERPEGSVSTLKIQRTQQEDSAVYLCASSLVGDSGNTIYFGEGSWLTVV.

The chain recombines TRBV9 with TRBJ2-3, with 9 bases identical to TRBD1. Looked up from germline, CDR1 is SGDLS and CDR2 is YYNGEE. This CDR3 contains 16 residues. J was trimmed by 5 bases and V by 0 bases; bases with no gene match: 7. The CDR3 is CASSVVGDRVRDTQYF. The CDR3 DNA follows: TGTGCCAGCAGCGTAGTAGGGGACAGGGTGCGAGATACGCAGTATTTT.

V is TRBV2 and J is TRBJ1-4, with 7 nucleotides matching TRBD1. The CDR3 sequence is 16 residues long. Germline V CDR1 and CDR2: SNHLY, FYNNEI. Trimming removed 3 bases from V and 15 bases from J; junction bases left unmatched: 19. The CDR3 DNA sequence: TGTGCCAGCAGTGAGGGTGACAGGGCTTCTCTATACCCGTTGTTTTTT. As protein: CASSEGDRASLYPLFF. Looking up the rest from reference TRBV2 and TRBJ1-4 gives the full variable domain: EPEVTQTPSHQVTQMGQEVILRCVPISNHLYFYWYRQILGQKVEFLVSFYNNEISEKSEIFDDQFSVERPDGSNFTLKIRSTKLEDSAMYFCASSEGDRASLYPLFFGSGTQLSVL.